The TCR beta chain under discussion was sequenced for a study of T cell repertoires in cytomegalovirus infection. Study outcomes and limitations: There were carriers of CMV plus the relevant HLA, and cumulative public TCR beta family frequency identified them.

TCRdb recomputed calls from the reads with MiXCR, one row per CDR3 protein. The sample carries over 250,000 distinct CDR3 sequences, 22% recorded once. V was trimmed by 1 base and J by 7 bases, leaving 11 bases between them. The germline CDR1 and CDR2 sequences are MGHRA and YSYEKL. The CDR3 is 13 amino acids. This clonotype was counted only a few times. What it recognizes is unknown. The TCR sequence derives from a human donor in good health (CMV status not recorded). Some clones in this sample may be carry-over from other donors' samples. The chain links TRBV4-1 to TRBJ2-7; D is perhaps TRBD1 (6 bases). This material consisted of cultured PBMCs, taken from culture after CMV antigen stimulation. The DNA of the CDR3 is TGCGCCAGCAGCCAAGTGGGCAGGGGAGAGCAGTACTTC. It yields the protein CASSQVGRGEQYF.